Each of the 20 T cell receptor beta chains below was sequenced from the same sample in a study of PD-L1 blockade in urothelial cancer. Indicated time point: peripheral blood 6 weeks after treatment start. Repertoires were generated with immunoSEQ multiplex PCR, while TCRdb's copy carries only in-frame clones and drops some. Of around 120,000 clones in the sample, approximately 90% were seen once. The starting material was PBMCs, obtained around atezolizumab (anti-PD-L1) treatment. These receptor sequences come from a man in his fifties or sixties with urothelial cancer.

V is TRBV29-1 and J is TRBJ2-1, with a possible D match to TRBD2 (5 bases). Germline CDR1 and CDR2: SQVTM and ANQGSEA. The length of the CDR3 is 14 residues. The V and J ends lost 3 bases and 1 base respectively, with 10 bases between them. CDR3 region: CSVDRLASYNEQFF. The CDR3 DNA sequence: TGCAGCGTTGATAGGCTAGCTTCCTACAATGAGCAGTTCTTC.

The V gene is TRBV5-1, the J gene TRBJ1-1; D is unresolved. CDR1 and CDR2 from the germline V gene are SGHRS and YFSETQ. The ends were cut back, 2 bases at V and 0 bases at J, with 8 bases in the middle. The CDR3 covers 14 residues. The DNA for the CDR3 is TGCGCCAGCAGCTTCCCAGGTATGAACACTGAAGCTTTCTTT. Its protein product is CASSFPGMNTEAFF.

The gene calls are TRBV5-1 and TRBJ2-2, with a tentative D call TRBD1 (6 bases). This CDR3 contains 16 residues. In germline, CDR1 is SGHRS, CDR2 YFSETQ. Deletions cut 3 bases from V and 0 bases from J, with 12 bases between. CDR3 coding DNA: TGCGCCAGCAGCTGGACAGATTCCGCGAACACCGGGGAGCTGTTTTTT. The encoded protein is CASSWTDSANTGELFF.

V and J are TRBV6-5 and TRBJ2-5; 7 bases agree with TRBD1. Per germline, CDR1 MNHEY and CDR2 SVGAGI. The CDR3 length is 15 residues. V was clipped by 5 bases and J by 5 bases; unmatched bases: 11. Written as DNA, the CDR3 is TGTGCCAGCAGTCCCCGGACAGGTGCCGGGGAGACCCAGTACTTC. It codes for CASSPRTGAGETQYF.

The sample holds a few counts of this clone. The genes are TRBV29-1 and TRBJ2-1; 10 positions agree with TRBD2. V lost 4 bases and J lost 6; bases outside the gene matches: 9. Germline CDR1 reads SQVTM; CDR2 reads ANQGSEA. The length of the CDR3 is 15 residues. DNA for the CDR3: TGCAGCGTTGCTCGGGGGAGCGGGGGGGCCAATGAGCAGTTCTTC. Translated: CSVARGSGGANEQFF.

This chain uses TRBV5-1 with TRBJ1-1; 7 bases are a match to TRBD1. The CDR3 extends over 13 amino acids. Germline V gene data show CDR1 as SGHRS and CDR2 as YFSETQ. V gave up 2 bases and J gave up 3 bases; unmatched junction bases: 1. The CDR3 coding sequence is TGCGCCAGCAGCTTAACAGGGGACACTGAAGCTTTCTTT. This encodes CASSLTGDTEAFF.

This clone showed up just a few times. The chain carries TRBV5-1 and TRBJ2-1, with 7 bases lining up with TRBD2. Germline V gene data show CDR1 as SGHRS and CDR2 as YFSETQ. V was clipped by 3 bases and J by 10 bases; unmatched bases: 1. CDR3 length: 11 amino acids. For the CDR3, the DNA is TGCGCCAGCAGCTGGGAGGGAGAGCAGTTCTTC. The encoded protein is CASSWEGEQFF.

DNA for the CDR3: TGTGCCAGCAGTACCCCCGGTACAGATACGCAGTATTTT. Protein: CASSTPGTDTQYF. The chain recombines TRBV6-5 with TRBJ2-3, with D uncertain. There are 13 residues in the CDR3. Trimming left V 5 bases short and J 3 bases short, with 9 bases between. Germline V gene sequence: CDR1 MNHEY, CDR2 SVGAGI.

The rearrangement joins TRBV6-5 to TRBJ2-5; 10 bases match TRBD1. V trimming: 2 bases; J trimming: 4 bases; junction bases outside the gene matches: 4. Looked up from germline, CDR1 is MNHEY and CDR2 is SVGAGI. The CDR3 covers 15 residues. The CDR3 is CASSYTGQGTETQYF. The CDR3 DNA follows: TGTGCCAGCAGTTACACGGGACAGGGGACAGAGACCCAGTACTTC.

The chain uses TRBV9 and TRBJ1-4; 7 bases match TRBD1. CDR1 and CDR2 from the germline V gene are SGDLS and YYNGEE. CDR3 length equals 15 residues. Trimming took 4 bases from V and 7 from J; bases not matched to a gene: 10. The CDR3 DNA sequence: TGTGCCAGCAGCCCCCGTGACAGGGCGGGTGAAAAACTGTTTTTT. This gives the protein CASSPRDRAGEKLFF.

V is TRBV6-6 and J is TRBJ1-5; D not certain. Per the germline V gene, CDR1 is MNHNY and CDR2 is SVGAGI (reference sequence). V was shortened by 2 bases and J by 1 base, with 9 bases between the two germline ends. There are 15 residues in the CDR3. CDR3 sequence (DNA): TGTGCCAGCAGTTACAAAGACGGGAGCAATCAGCCCCAGCATTTT. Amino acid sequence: CASSYKDGSNQPQHF.

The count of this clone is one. CDR3 sequence: CASSRDLGLAGQPGETQYF. DNA for the CDR3: TGCGCCAGCAGCCGGGATCTCGGACTAGCGGGGCAGCCCGGGGAGACCCAGTACTTC. This chain uses TRBV4-1 with TRBJ2-5; 12 nucleotides line up with TRBD2. This CDR3 region has 19 residues. The trim removed 4 bases at V and 5 bases at J, leaving 17 bases unmatched. Germline V lookup: CDR1 MGHRA, CDR2 YSYEKL.

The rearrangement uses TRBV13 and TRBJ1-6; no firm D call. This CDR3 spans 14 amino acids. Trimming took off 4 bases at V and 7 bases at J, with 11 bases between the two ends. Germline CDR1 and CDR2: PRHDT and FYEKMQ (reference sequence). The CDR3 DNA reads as TGTGCCAGCAGCTCCAACCGGGTAAATTCACCCCTCCACTTT. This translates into CASSSNRVNSPLHF.

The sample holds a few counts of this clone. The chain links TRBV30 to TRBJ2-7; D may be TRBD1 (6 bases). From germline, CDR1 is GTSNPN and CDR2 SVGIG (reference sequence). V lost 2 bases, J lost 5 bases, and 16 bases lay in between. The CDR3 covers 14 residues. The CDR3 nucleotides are TGTGCCTGGAGTCTGGACAGCCGAAGCCACGAGCAGTACTTC. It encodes CAWSLDSRSHEQYF.

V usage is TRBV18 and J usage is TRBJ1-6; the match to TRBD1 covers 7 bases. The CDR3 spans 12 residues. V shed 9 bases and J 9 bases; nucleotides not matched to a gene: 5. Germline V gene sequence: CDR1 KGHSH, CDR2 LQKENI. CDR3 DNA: TGTGCCAGTACAGGGGTGAGTTCACCCCTCCACTTT. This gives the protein CASTGVSSPLHF.

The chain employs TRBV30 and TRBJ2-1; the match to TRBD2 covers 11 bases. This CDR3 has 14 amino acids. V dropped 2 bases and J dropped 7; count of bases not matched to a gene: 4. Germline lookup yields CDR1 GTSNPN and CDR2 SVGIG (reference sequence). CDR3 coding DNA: TGTGCCTGGAGTACTAGCGGGAGTTCGAATGAGCAGTTCTTC. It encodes CAWSTSGSSNEQFF. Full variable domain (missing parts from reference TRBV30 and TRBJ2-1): SQTIHQWPATLVQPVGSPLSLECTVEGTSNPNLYWYRQAAGRGLQLLFYSVGIGQISSEVPQNLSASRPQDRQFILSSKKLLLSDSGFYLCAWSTSGSSNEQFFGPGTRLTVL.

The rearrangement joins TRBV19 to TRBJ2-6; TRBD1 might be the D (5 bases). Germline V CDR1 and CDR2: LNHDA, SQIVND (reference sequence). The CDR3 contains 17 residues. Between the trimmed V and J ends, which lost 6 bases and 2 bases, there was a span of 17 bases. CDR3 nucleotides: TGTGCCAGTAGGGGCCCCAGGGCCCTCGCTGGGGCCAACGTCCTGACTTTC. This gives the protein CASRGPRALAGANVLTF.

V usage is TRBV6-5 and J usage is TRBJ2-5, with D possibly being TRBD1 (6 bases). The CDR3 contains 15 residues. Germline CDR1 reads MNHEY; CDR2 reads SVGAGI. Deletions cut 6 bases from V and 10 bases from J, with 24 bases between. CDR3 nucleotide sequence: TGTGCCAGCAGAGCCGGGACCGGGGCCTCAGGGGACCAGTACTTC. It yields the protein CASRAGTGASGDQYF.

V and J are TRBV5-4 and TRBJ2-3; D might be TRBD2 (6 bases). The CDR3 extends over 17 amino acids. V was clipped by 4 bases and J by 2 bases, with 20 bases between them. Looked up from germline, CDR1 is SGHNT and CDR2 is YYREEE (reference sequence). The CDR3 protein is CASSTPPKAGLTDTQYF. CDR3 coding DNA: TGTGCCAGCAGCACGCCCCCCAAGGCGGGACTCACAGATACGCAGTATTTT.

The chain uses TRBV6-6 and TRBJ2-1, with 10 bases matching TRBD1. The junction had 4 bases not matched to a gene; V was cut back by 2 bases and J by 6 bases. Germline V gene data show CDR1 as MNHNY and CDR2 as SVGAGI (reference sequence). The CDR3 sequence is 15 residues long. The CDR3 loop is CASSYGRTGGNEQFF. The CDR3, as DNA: TGTGCCAGCAGTTACGGAAGGACAGGGGGCAATGAGCAGTTCTTC.